This entry lists 27 T cell receptor beta chains sequenced from one sample in a study of blood T cell repertoires in COVID-19. Profiled with immunoSEQ multiplex PCR; TCRdb holds only in-frame clones, not every one. This table holds some 200,000 clones, 80% to 90% found once. The sequenced sample was peripheral blood. These TCRs come from a man older than 75 with acute or convalescent COVID-19.

The gene calls are TRBV7-9 and TRBJ2-1; D call uncertain. Germline-derived CDR1 and CDR2 are SEHNR and FQNEAQ (reference sequence). The CDR3 covers 12 residues. Trimming removed 5 bases at V and 9 bases at J, with 11 bases between. As DNA, the CDR3 is TGTGCCAGCAGCCAGTTTGTGGTTGAGCAGTTCTTC. Translated, it gives CASSQFVVEQFF.

This chain connects TRBV7-2 to TRBJ2-2; 8 bases are shared with TRBD2. V lost 5 bases to trimming and J lost 5 bases; unmatched junction nucleotides: 7. CDR1 and CDR2 from the germline V gene are SGHTA and FQGNSA. The CDR3 is 15 amino acids. The CDR3 DNA sequence: TGTGCCAGCAGCAAAGCGGGAGTGAGGACCGGGGAGCTGTTTTTT. It translates to CASSKAGVRTGELFF.

The rearrangement links TRBV4-1 to TRBJ2-5; D call uncertain. Between the trimmed V and J ends, which lost 2 bases and 5 bases, there was a span of 18 bases. Germline assignment: CDR1 MGHRA and CDR2 YSYEKL. The CDR3 is 16 amino acids. In nucleotides, the CDR3 is TGCGCCAGCAGCCAATCGGTGGCCCTTCCCGGGGAGACCCAGTACTTC. Its translation: CASSQSVALPGETQYF.

This sequence joins TRBV7-8 and TRBJ2-7; tentative D call: TRBD1 (5 bases). This CDR3 has 15 residues. Germline V gene lookup returns CDR1 SGHVS and CDR2 FQNEAQ. Trimming took 0 bases from V and 3 from J, leaving 12 bases between them. The CDR3 region is CASSLASAGHYEQYV. CDR3 nucleotide sequence: TGTGCCAGCAGCTTAGCTTCCGCAGGACACTACGAGCAGTACGTC.

This clone occurred once. The chain combines TRBV12-3 or TRBV12-4 with TRBJ2-5; TRBD2 might be the D (5 bases). Trimming pared 10 bases from V and 4 bases from J, leaving 16 bases between. The CDR3 runs to 13 residues. The CDR3 spells CATQTGRRETQYF. DNA for the CDR3: TGTGCCACCCAGACGGGGAGAAGAGAGACCCAGTACTTC.

V gene TRBV9 combines with J gene TRBJ1-2; TRBD1 matches at 7 bases. This CDR3 is 14 amino acids long. The germline CDR1 and CDR2 sequences are SGDLS and YYNGEE. Germline trimming cut 0 bases from V and 7 bases from J; bases unmatched to any gene: 6. The CDR3 sequence is CASSVGYRQGGYTF. Written as DNA, the CDR3 is TGTGCCAGCAGCGTAGGATACAGACAGGGTGGCTACACCTTC.

The chain carries TRBV4-1 and TRBJ2-7; D is ambiguous. The CDR3 extends over 15 amino acids. The germline gives CDR1 MGHRA, CDR2 YSYEKL. Trimming stripped 1 base from V and 2 bases from J, with 12 bases between. CDR3 bases: TGCGCCAGCAGCCAAGGACTCGGGTCCCCCTACGAGCAGTACTTC. Protein: CASSQGLGSPYEQYF.

The chain joins TRBV6-6 to TRBJ2-1, with D perhaps TRBD2 (5 bases). Looked up from germline, CDR1 is MNHNY and CDR2 is SVGAGI (reference sequence). V lost 2 bases and J lost 5, with 13 bases in between. CDR3 length equals 15 residues. CDR3 region: CASSYEATTNNEQFF. The DNA of the CDR3 is TGTGCCAGCAGTTACGAAGCGACTACAAACAATGAGCAGTTCTTC.

The V and J genes are TRBV11-3 and TRBJ1-1; TRBD1 might be the D (6 bases). V gave up 6 bases and J gave up 1 base, with 12 bases separating them. The germline V gene encodes CDR1 SGHNT and CDR2 YENEEA. There are 14 residues in the CDR3. The CDR3 sequence is CASSLQQGNTEAFF. The CDR3 nucleotides read TGTGCCAGCAGTTTACAACAGGGGAACACTGAAGCTTTCTTT.

This clone appeared once. V is TRBV7-3 and J is TRBJ2-6; D possibly corresponds to TRBD2 (5 bases). The CDR3 contains 15 residues. Germline V gives CDR1 SGHTA, CDR2 FQGTGA. Trimming shortened V by 2 bases and J by 2 bases, and 7 bases separated the two germline ends. The DNA for the CDR3 is TGTGCCAGCAGCTTAGCCGGGGCTGGGGCCAACGTCCTGACTTTC. This encodes CASSLAGAGANVLTF. The variable domain in full, with the rest retrieved from reference TRBV7-3 and TRBJ2-6, is GAGVSQTPSNKVTEKGKYVELRCDPISGHTALYWYRQSLGQGPEFLIYFQGTGAADDSGLPNDRFFAVRPEGSVSTLKIQRTERGDSAVYLCASSLAGAGANVLTFGAGSRLTVL.

This clone turned up a few times. This rearrangement joins TRBV7-3 to TRBJ2-7; TRBD2 is a possible D gene (6 bases). This CDR3 has 13 residues. V lost 2 bases and J lost 3, with 8 bases in between. The V gene's germline CDR1 is SGHTA and CDR2 FQGTGA. For the CDR3, the DNA is TGTGCCAGCAGCTTACGGAGGGGCTACGAGCAGTACTTC. Amino acids: CASSLRRGYEQYF.

This chain uses TRBV6-2 or TRBV6-3 with TRBJ2-7, with D possibly TRBD2 on 5 matching bases. CDR3 size: 14 residues. Trimming left V 0 bases short and J 2 bases short, with 8 bases between. The germline gives CDR1 MNHEY, CDR2 SVGEGT. The CDR3 DNA reads as TGTGCCAGCAGTTACTCAGCCGGGACCTACGAGCAGTACGTC. This encodes CASSYSAGTYEQYV.

The rearrangement joins TRBV6-4 to TRBJ2-1, with D maybe TRBD1 (5 bases). This CDR3 is built from 17 residues. CDR1 is MRHNA and CDR2 is SNTAGT in the germline V gene. Trimming took off 7 bases at V and 5 bases at J, with 24 bases between the two ends. The CDR3, as DNA: TGTGCCAGCAAGTCGCCCAGGGCCAGGGAAATGGACAATGAGCAGTTCTTC. Translating gives CASKSPRAREMDNEQFF.

The chain has TRBV13 and TRBJ2-7; possible D gene TRBD2, 5 bases. V was clipped by 4 bases and J by 4 bases, with 14 bases between them. This CDR3 has 14 amino acids. Germline loops: CDR1 PRHDT, CDR2 FYEKMQ (reference sequence). The CDR3 DNA follows: TGTGCCAGCAGCTCCTTAGGCGGGCTTTACGAGCAGTACTTC. Translated, it gives CASSSLGGLYEQYF.

The J gene is TRBJ2-1, the V gene TRBV19; a weak D match, TRBD1 (5 bases). CDR1 and CDR2 from the germline V gene are LNHDA and SQIVND (reference sequence). V lost 3 bases and J lost 7, with 16 bases in between. The CDR3 totals 15 residues. CDR3 bases: TGTGCCAGTAGTATGAGCGTCGCTAGGGGAAATGAGCAGTTCTTC. Translation: CASSMSVARGNEQFF.

This sequence joins TRBV12-5 and TRBJ1-4; 8 nucleotides agree with TRBD1. In germline, CDR1 is LGHNT, CDR2 FRNRAP. J was trimmed by 0 bases and V by 4 bases; bases with no gene match: 10. The CDR3 extends over 18 amino acids. The CDR3 DNA sequence: TGTGCTAGTGGTTCGGGGAGGACAGGGCGCTCAACTAATGAAAAACTGTTTTTT. It encodes CASGSGRTGRSTNEKLFF. Together with reference TRBV12-5 and TRBJ1-4, the CDR3 gives the full variable domain: DARVTQTPRHKVTEMGQEVTMRCQPILGHNTVFWYRQTMMQGLELLAYFRNRAPLDDSGMPKDRFSAEMPDATLATLKIQPSEPRDSAVYFCASGSGRTGRSTNEKLFFGSGTQLSVL.

The rearrangement uses TRBV7-3 and TRBJ2-3; D is perhaps TRBD2 (5 bases). The germline V and J ends were trimmed by 0 bases and 1 base, with 5 bases remaining between them. Germline V gene lookup returns CDR1 SGHTA and CDR2 FQGTGA. CDR3 length: 14 residues. The CDR3 here is CASSLTSGTDTQYF. DNA for the CDR3: TGTGCCAGCAGCTTAACTAGCGGCACAGATACGCAGTATTTT.

The chain couples TRBV24-1 to TRBJ1-2; no clear D gene. This CDR3 spans 14 amino acids. In germline, CDR1 is KGHDR, CDR2 SFDVKD. Trimming cost V 2 bases and J 0 bases, with 6 bases left between them. In DNA form, the CDR3 reads TGTGCCACCAGTGATTACAGTACTAACTATGGCTACACCTTC. This codes for CATSDYSTNYGYTF.

This clone was observed a few times. Within the sample, other DNA sequences also encode this same CDR3. The chain is built from TRBV19 and TRBJ1-5; no definite D call. This CDR3 is built from 13 residues. The V end was cut by 6 bases, the J end by 3 bases, with 9 bases between. Germline CDR1 and CDR2: LNHDA and SQIVND (reference sequence). The CDR3 DNA reads as TGTGCCAGTAGGCGGCAGATCAATCAGCCCCAGCATTTT. This sequence encodes CASRRQINQPQHF.

This chain uses TRBV6-2 or TRBV6-3 with TRBJ1-4; D is possibly TRBD1 (5 bases). Germline CDR1 MNHEY, CDR2 SVGEGT. Trimming removed 4 bases at V and 5 bases at J, with 14 bases between. The CDR3 is made up of 15 amino acids. CDR3 coding DNA: TGTGCCAGCAGTTCGTCCAGGGCGGCGAATGAAAAACTGTTTTTT. Amino acids: CASSSSRAANEKLFF.

The rearrangement links TRBV30 to TRBJ2-2; D remains ambiguous. Germline loops: CDR1 GTSNPN, CDR2 SVGIG (reference sequence). The CDR3 loop spans 13 amino acids. Deletions cut 1 base from V and 1 base from J, with 4 bases between. CDR3 sequence reads: CAWSEQNTGELFF. DNA of the CDR3: TGTGCCTGGAGTGAACAGAACACCGGGGAGCTGTTTTTT.

The chain couples TRBV7-3 to TRBJ2-1, with 12 bases lining up with TRBD2. CDR1 is SGHTA and CDR2 is FQGTGA in the germline V gene. V dropped 4 bases and J dropped 7; count of bases not matched to a gene: 5. The CDR3 loop spans 15 amino acids. The CDR3 sequence is CASSSKTSGSNEQFF. For the CDR3, the DNA is TGTGCCAGCAGCTCAAAGACTAGCGGGAGTAATGAGCAGTTCTTC.

This clone came up once. The J gene is TRBJ1-3, the V gene TRBV6-5; 8 bases match TRBD1. The J segment lost 3 bases and the V segment lost 6 bases, leaving 7 bases of the junction unmatched. Germline-derived CDR1 and CDR2 are MNHEY and SVGAGI. The CDR3 has 15 residues. The CDR3 spells CASSPGTGDGNTIYF. The CDR3 DNA sequence: TGTGCCAGCAGCCCCGGGACAGGAGATGGAAACACCATATATTTT.

The chain is built from TRBV10-1 and TRBJ2-1; the match to TRBD2 covers 11 bases. Germline CDR1 and CDR2: WNHNN and SYGVQD (reference sequence). The CDR3 spans 16 residues. With V trimmed by 4 bases and J by 8 bases, 10 bases remained unmatched. The CDR3, as DNA: TGCGCCAGCAGTGCCTCCGGGACTAGCGGTTTCCATGAGCAGTTCTTC. As protein: CASSASGTSGFHEQFF.

CDR3: CASSLGLSGANVLTF. CDR3 DNA sequence: TGTGCCAGCAGCTTAGGACTATCTGGGGCCAACGTCCTGACTTTC. The chain couples TRBV7-2 to TRBJ2-6, with D perhaps TRBD2 (5 bases). The CDR3 loop spans 15 amino acids. The V gene's germline CDR1 is SGHTA and CDR2 FQGNSA. V was cut by 1 base and J by 1 base, with 5 bases left in between.

The V gene is TRBV2, the J gene TRBJ2-6, with D possibly matching TRBD1 (5 bases). This CDR3 comprises 15 residues. The V gene lost 3 bases and the J gene lost 1 base, with 7 bases spanning the gap. The germline V gene has CDR1 SNHLY and CDR2 FYNNEI. This CDR3 is CASSDQGSGANVLTF. DNA of the CDR3: TGTGCCAGCAGTGATCAGGGTTCTGGGGCCAACGTCCTGACTTTC.

V usage is TRBV18 and J usage is TRBJ2-7; 7 nucleotides match TRBD1. This CDR3 is 19 amino acids long. Losses at the gene ends were 2 bases for V and 0 bases for J; bases not matched to a gene: 16. Germline CDR1 is KGHSH and CDR2 is LQKENI. In DNA, the CDR3 is TGTGCCAGCTCACCATCGAGGAAGGGGGCCCAATTTTCCTCCTACGAGCAGTACGTC. Its protein product is CASSPSRKGAQFSSYEQYV.